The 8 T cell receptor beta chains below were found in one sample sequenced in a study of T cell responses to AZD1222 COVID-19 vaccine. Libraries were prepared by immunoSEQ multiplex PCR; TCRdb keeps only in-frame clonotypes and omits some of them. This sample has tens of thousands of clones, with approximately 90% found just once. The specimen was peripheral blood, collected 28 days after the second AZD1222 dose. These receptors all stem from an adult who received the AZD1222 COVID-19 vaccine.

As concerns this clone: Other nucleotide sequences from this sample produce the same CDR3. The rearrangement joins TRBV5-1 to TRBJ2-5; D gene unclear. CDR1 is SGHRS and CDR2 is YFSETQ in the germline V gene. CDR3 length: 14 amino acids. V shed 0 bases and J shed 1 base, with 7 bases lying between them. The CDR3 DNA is TGCGCCAGCAGCTTGGCCCAGCCCCAAGAGACCCAGTACTTC. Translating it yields CASSLAQPQETQYF.

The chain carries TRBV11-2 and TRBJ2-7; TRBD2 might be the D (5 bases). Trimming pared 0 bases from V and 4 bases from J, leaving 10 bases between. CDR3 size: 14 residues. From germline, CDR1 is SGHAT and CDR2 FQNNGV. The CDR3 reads CASSLDPPGYEQYF. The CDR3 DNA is TGTGCCAGCAGCTTAGACCCCCCGGGGTACGAGCAGTACTTC.

The CDR3 spells CASGRLGGANTGELFF. CDR3 DNA: TGTGCCAGCGGACGTCTCGGGGGGGCGAACACCGGGGAGCTGTTTTTT. The chain combines TRBV9 with TRBJ2-2; TRBD2 matches 8 bases. The CDR3 spans 16 residues. Trimming cost V 7 bases and J 0 bases; bases outside gene matches: 8. Germline CDR1 and CDR2: SGDLS and YYNGEE.

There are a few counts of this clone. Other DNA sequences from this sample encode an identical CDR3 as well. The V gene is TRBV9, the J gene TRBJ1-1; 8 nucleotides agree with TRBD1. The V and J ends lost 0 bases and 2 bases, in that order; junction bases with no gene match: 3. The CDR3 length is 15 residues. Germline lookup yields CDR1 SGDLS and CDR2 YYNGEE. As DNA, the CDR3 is TGTGCCAGCAGCGTAGTCGCAGGGGGCAACACTGAAGCTTTCTTT. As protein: CASSVVAGGNTEAFF. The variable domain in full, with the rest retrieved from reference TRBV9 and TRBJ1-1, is DSGVTQTPKHLITATGQRVTLRCSPRSGDLSVYWYQQSLDQGLQFLIQYYNGEERAKGNILERFSAQQFPDLHSELNLSSLELGDSALYFCASSVVAGGNTEAFFGQGTRLTVV.

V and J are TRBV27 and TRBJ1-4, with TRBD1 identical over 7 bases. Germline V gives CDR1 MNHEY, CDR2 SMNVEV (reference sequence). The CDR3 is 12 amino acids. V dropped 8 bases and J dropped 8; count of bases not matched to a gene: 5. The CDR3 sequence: CASSYRGEKLFF. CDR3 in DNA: TGTGCCAGCTCTTACAGGGGAGAAAAACTGTTTTTT.

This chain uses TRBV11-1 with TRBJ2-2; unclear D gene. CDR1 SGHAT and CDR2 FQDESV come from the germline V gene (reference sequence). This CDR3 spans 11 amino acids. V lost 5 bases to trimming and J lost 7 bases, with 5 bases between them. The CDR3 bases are TGTGCCAGCAGCACCGGCGGGGAGCTGTTTTTT. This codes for CASSTGGELFF. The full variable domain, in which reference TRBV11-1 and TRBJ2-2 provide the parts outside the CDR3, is EAEVAQSPRYKITEKSQAVAFWCDPISGHATLYWYRQILGQGPELLVQFQDESVVDDSQLPKDRFSAERLKGVDSTLKIQPAELGDSAMYLCASSTGGELFFGEGSRLTVL.

The CDR3 DNA follows: TGTGCCAGTAGTTATTCTGGGACGACCTACGAGCAGTACTTC. It is translated as CASSYSGTTYEQYF. The V and J genes are TRBV19 and TRBJ2-7; D is perhaps TRBD1 or TRBD2 (5 bases each). There are 14 residues in the CDR3. V lost 5 bases and J lost 2, with 13 bases in between. CDR1 and CDR2 from the germline V gene are LNHDA and SQIVND (reference sequence).

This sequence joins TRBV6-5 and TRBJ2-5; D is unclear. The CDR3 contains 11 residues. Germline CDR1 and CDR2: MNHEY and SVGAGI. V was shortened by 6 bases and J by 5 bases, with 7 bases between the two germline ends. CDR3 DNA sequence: TGTGCCAGCAGCGGCAGTGAGACCCAGTACTTC. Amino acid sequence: CASSGSETQYF.